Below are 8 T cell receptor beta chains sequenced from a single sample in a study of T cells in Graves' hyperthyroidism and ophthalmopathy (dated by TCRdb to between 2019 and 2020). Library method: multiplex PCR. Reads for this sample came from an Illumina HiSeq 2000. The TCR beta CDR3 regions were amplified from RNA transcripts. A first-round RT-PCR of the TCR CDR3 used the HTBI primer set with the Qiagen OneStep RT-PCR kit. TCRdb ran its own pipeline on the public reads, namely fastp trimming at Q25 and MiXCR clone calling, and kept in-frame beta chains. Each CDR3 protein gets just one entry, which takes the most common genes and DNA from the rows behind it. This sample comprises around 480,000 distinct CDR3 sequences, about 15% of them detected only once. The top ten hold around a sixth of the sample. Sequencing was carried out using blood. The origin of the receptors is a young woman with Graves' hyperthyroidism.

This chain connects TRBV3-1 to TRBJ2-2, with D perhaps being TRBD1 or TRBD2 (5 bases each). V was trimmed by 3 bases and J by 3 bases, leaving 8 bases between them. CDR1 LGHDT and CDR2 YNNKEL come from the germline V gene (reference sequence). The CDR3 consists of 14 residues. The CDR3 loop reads CASSQGEYTGELFF. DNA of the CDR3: TGTGCCAGCAGCCAGGGGGAGTACACCGGGGAGCTGTTTTTT. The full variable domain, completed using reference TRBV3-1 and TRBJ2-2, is DTAVSQTPKYLVTQMGNDKSIKCEQNLGHDTMYWYKQDSKKFLKIMFSYNNKELIINETVPNRFSPKSPDKAHLNLHINSLELGDSAVYFCASSQGEYTGELFFGEGSRLTVL.

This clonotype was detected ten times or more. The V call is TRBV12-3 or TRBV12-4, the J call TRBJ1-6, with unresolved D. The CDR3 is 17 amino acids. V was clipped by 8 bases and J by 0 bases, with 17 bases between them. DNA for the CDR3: TGTGCCAGCTCGTACCCAGCGTCTAGCTCCTATAATTCACCCCTCCACTTT. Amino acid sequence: CASSYPASSSYNSPLHF.

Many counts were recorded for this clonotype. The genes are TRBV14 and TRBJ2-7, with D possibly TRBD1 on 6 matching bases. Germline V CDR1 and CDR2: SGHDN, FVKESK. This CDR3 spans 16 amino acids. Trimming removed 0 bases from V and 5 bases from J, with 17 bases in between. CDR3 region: CASSQDSWQGTHEQYF. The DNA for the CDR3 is TGTGCCAGCAGCCAAGATAGTTGGCAGGGGACCCACGAGCAGTACTTC.

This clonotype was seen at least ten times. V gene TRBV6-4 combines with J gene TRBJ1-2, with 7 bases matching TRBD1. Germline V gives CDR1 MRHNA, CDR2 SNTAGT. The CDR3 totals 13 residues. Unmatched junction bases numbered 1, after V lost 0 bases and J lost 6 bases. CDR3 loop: CASSDSTGDGYTF. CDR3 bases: TGTGCCAGCAGTGACTCTACAGGGGATGGCTACACCTTC.

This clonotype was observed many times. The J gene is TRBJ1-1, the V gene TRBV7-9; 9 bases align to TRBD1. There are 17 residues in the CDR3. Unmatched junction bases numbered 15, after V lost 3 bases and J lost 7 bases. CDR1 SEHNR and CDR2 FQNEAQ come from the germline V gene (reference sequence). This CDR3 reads CASSFRTNPGQGGEAFF. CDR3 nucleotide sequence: TGTGCCAGCAGCTTTCGGACCAACCCGGGACAGGGCGGTGAAGCTTTCTTT.

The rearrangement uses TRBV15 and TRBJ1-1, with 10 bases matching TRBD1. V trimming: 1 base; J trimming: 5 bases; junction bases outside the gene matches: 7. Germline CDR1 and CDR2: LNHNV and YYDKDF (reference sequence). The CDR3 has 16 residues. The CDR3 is CATSRAPTGGSTEAFF. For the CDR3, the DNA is TGTGCCACCAGCAGAGCCCCGACAGGGGGCTCGACTGAAGCTTTCTTT.

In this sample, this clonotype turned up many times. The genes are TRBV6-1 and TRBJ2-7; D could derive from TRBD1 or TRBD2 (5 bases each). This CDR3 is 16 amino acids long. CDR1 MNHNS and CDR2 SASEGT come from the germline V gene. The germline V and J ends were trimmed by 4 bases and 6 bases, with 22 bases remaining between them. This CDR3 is CASSASGPTGWAEQYF. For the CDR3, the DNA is TGTGCCAGCAGTGCGTCGGGACCCACCGGGTGGGCCGAGCAGTACTTC.

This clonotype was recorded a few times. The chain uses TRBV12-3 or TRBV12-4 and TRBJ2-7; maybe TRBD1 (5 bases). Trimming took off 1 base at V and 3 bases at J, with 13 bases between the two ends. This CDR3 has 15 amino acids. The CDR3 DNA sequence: TGTGCCAGCAGTTTAGGGTTAGGGGAATACTACGAGCAGTACTTC. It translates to CASSLGLGEYYEQYF.